This entry concerns a single T cell receptor beta chain. The sample belongs to a study of blood T cell repertoires in COVID-19. Overall study context: Italy, Spain and the United States were the sources of the convalescent and acute COVID-19 samples. The analysed material was cDNA or gDNA that came from T cells, B-cell-depleted T cells, or PBMCs.

In the original processing: Amplifying reference gene primers gave estimates of nucleated cell counts. Libraries were prepared by immunoSEQ multiplex PCR; TCRdb keeps only in-frame clonotypes and omits some of them. Clonal size and the V and J genes are those of that table, whereas D and trimming came from the DNA. This table holds around 70,000 clones, roughly 82% found once. The sequencing sample was made of peripheral blood. The clonotype was recovered from a woman aged 55-70 years with acute or convalescent COVID-19.

CDR3: CASSKISGTSGYNEQFF. The CDR3 region has the DNA TGTGCCAGTAGTAAAATTTCCGGGACTAGCGGGTACAATGAGCAGTTCTTC. The chain has TRBV19 and TRBJ2-1; 12 nucleotides line up with TRBD2. Losses at the gene ends were 4 bases for V and 4 bases for J; bases not matched to a gene: 8. This CDR3 region has 17 residues. The germline V gene encodes CDR1 LNHDA and CDR2 SQIVND (reference sequence).